The rows below give T cell receptor beta chains drawn from one sample of a study of Tregs in tolerant kidney transplant recipients. Assay: immunoSEQ multiplex PCR; the TCRdb copy retains only in-frame clones and omits some. The data show approximately 90,000 clones, 90% to 95% seen once. The starting material was CD4+ T cells from blood (PBMCs), obtained 12 months after the transplant. The receptors come from a human patient who received a combined kidney and bone marrow transplant. Some of these T cells may belong to the graft donor. Both conserved end residues are part of each CDR3. A D gene is named only where the DNA matches it firmly. Clone size is given for some rows only: seen once, a few or many times, or a class if the clone is expanded.

j_call: TRBJ1-6; v_call: TRBV30; clone_size: NA; d_call: TRBD1; cdr3_length: 16; cdr3_aa: CAWTPSRDRENSPLHF; cdr3_nt: TGTGCCTGGACCCCCAGCCGGGACAGGGAAAATTCACCCCTCCACTTT
j_call: TRBJ2-7; v_call: TRBV5-1; clone_size: NA; d_call: TRBD1; cdr3_length: 14; cdr3_aa: CASSLGTGGYEQYF; cdr3_nt: TGCGCCAGCAGCTTGGGGACAGGGGGCTACGAGCAGTACTTC
j_call: TRBJ1-6; v_call: TRBV28; clone_size: once; d_call: NA; cdr3_length: 15; cdr3_aa: CASTYTTGFRSPLHF; cdr3_nt: TGTGCCAGCACGTATACAACAGGGTTCCGGTCACCCCTCCACTTT
j_call: TRBJ2-7; v_call: TRBV10-3; clone_size: few; d_call: TRBD1; cdr3_length: 14; cdr3_aa: CAISAVDRGNEQYF; cdr3_nt: TGTGCCATCAGTGCTGTGGACAGGGGTAACGAGCAGTACTTC
j_call: TRBJ2-2; v_call: TRBV5-4; clone_size: NA; d_call: NA; cdr3_length: 13; cdr3_aa: CASSRGSTGELFF; cdr3_nt: TGTGCCAGCAGCAGGGGGAGCACCGGGGAGCTGTTTTTT
j_call: TRBJ2-2; v_call: TRBV7-2; clone_size: NA; d_call: TRBD2; cdr3_length: 15; cdr3_aa: CASSLSGGDTGELFF; cdr3_nt: TGTGCCAGCAGCTTAAGCGGGGGGGATACCGGGGAGCTGTTTTTT
j_call: TRBJ2-2; v_call: TRBV2; clone_size: NA; d_call: TRBD1; cdr3_length: 14; cdr3_aa: CASSKRGRTGELFF; cdr3_nt: TGTGCCAGCAGTAAAAGGGGGCGAACCGGGGAGCTGTTTTTT
j_call: TRBJ2-1; v_call: TRBV7-9; clone_size: NA; d_call: NA; cdr3_length: 12; cdr3_aa: CASSLPQIEQFF; cdr3_nt: TGTGCCAGCAGCTTACCTCAGATTGAGCAGTTCTTC
j_call: TRBJ1-5; v_call: TRBV11-3; clone_size: NA; d_call: NA; cdr3_length: 18; cdr3_aa: CASRSTEYRERRNQPQHF; cdr3_nt: TGTGCCAGCAGATCAACCGAGTACAGGGAACGGAGAAATCAGCCCCAGCATTTT
j_call: TRBJ2-1; v_call: TRBV6-5; clone_size: NA; d_call: NA; cdr3_length: 15; cdr3_aa: CASSYSRGRSNEQFF; cdr3_nt: TGTGCCAGCAGTTACTCGAGAGGGAGAAGCAATGAGCAGTTCTTC
j_call: TRBJ2-3; v_call: TRBV5-8; clone_size: NA; d_call: TRBD1; cdr3_length: 15; cdr3_aa: CASSLGTGLTDTQYF; cdr3_nt: TGTGCCAGCAGCTTAGGGACAGGGTTGACAGATACGCAGTATTTT
j_call: TRBJ2-2; v_call: TRBV28; clone_size: NA; d_call: TRBD2; cdr3_length: 14; cdr3_aa: CASGGGWNTGELFF; cdr3_nt: TGTGCCAGTGGGGGGGGTTGGAACACCGGGGAGCTGTTTTTT
j_call: TRBJ2-7; v_call: TRBV9; clone_size: NA; d_call: NA; cdr3_length: 14; cdr3_aa: CASSVAGITYEQYF; cdr3_nt: TGTGCCAGCAGCGTAGCAGGGATAACCTACGAGCAGTACTTC
j_call: TRBJ2-7; v_call: TRBV19; clone_size: NA; d_call: NA; cdr3_length: 16; cdr3_aa: CASSGGYTRINYEQYF; cdr3_nt: TGTGCCAGTAGTGGAGGATACACGCGAATAAACTACGAGCAGTACTTC
j_call: TRBJ1-4; v_call: TRBV5-1; clone_size: NA; d_call: TRBD1; cdr3_length: 14; cdr3_aa: CASSSQGEEEKLFF; cdr3_nt: TGCGCCAGCAGCAGCCAGGGGGAGGAGGAAAAACTGTTTTTT
j_call: TRBJ2-3; v_call: TRBV29-1; clone_size: NA; d_call: TRBD2; cdr3_length: 16; cdr3_aa: CSVLGTTSGGTDTQYF; cdr3_nt: TGCAGCGTCCTGGGGACGACTAGCGGGGGCACAGATACGCAGTATTTT
j_call: TRBJ2-7; v_call: TRBV11-3; clone_size: NA; d_call: TRBD1; cdr3_length: 16; cdr3_aa: CASSFLGQELSYEQYF; cdr3_nt: TGTGCCAGCAGCTTCCTTGGACAGGAGCTCTCCTACGAGCAGTACTTC
j_call: TRBJ2-2; v_call: TRBV7-9; clone_size: NA; d_call: NA; cdr3_length: 13; cdr3_aa: CASSLIKRLRVFF; cdr3_nt: TGTGCCAGCAGCTTGATTAAGAGGTTGAGGGTGTTTTTT
j_call: TRBJ1-6; v_call: TRBV7-6; clone_size: NA; d_call: NA; cdr3_length: 17; cdr3_aa: CASSLHPTDKGGSPLHF; cdr3_nt: TGTGCCAGCAGCTTACACCCAACGGACAAGGGAGGTTCCCCCCTCCACTTT
j_call: TRBJ2-2; v_call: TRBV18; clone_size: NA; d_call: TRBD2; cdr3_length: 13; cdr3_aa: CASSLTSVGELFF; cdr3_nt: TGTGCCAGCTCACTTACTAGCGTCGGGGAGCTGTTTTTT
j_call: TRBJ2-1; v_call: TRBV5-1; clone_size: once; d_call: TRBD1; cdr3_length: 16; cdr3_aa: CASRGTGGLTNNEQFF; cdr3_nt: TGCGCCAGCAGAGGGACAGGGGGCCTTACAAACAATGAGCAGTTCTTC
j_call: TRBJ1-1; v_call: TRBV6-5; clone_size: NA; d_call: NA; cdr3_length: 12; cdr3_aa: CASSYGGTEAFF; cdr3_nt: TGTGCCAGCAGTTATGGCGGCACTGAAGCTTTCTTT